A selection of T cell receptor beta chains follows, all from one sample in a study of cytomegalovirus exposure and HLA in healthy donors. Profiled with immunoSEQ multiplex PCR; TCRdb holds only in-frame clones, not every one. The sample yields 58,000 or so clones, over 60% seen once. The sequencing input was PBMCs. The receptors originated from a man aged 50-60 years in good health and CMV-seropositive. The CDR3 runs from the conserved cysteine through the conserved F or W. The D gene is left open where the match is weak. Clone size is not always given. Where it is, it says once, few, many or a class for expanded clones.

len: 12; abundance: few; j_gene: TRBJ1-2; v_gene: TRBV10-2; d_gene: NA; CDR3nt: TGCGCCAGCAGTGAGCCCCCTGCAGGGTTCACCTTC; CDR3aa: CASSEPPAGFTF
len: 14; abundance: NA; j_gene: TRBJ2-1; v_gene: TRBV27; d_gene: TRBD2; CDR3nt: TGTGCCAGCAGGGGTAGCGGGTCGGGAAATGAGCAGTTCTTC; CDR3aa: CASRGSGSGNEQFF
len: 15; abundance: NA; j_gene: TRBJ2-1; v_gene: TRBV27; d_gene: TRBD2; CDR3nt: TGTGCCAGCAGAGTAGCGGGACCTACCTACAATGAGCAGTTCTTC; CDR3aa: CASRVAGPTYNEQFF
len: 18; abundance: NA; j_gene: TRBJ2-3; v_gene: TRBV7-9; d_gene: TRBD2; CDR3nt: TGTGCCAGCAGCTCCTCACCCCCCGGGACTAGGGACACAGATACGCAGTATTTT; CDR3aa: CASSSSPPGTRDTDTQYF
len: 14; abundance: NA; j_gene: TRBJ2-7; v_gene: TRBV27; d_gene: NA; CDR3nt: TGTGCCAGCAGTTTCAGGGTAAGCTCCTACGAGCAGTACTTC; CDR3aa: CASSFRVSSYEQYF
len: 15; abundance: NA; j_gene: TRBJ2-2; v_gene: TRBV7-9; d_gene: NA; CDR3nt: TGTGCCAGCAGCTTAATGGTTCGGGGTGTCGGGGAGCTGTTTTTT; CDR3aa: CASSLMVRGVGELFF
len: 13; abundance: NA; j_gene: TRBJ1-5; v_gene: TRBV4-1; d_gene: NA; CDR3nt: TGCGCCAGCAGCCAAGAAGCTAATCAGCCCCAGCATTTT; CDR3aa: CASSQEANQPQHF
len: 16; abundance: NA; j_gene: TRBJ1-4; v_gene: TRBV5-1; d_gene: TRBD1; CDR3nt: TGCGCCAGCAGCAAAGATGGACAGGGACCAAATGAAAAACTGTTTTTT; CDR3aa: CASSKDGQGPNEKLFF
len: 16; abundance: once; j_gene: TRBJ2-3; v_gene: TRBV10-3; d_gene: NA; CDR3nt: TGTGCCATCAGTGAGTCTTCACGCGGCTACACAGATACGCAGTATTTT; CDR3aa: CAISESSRGYTDTQYF
len: 17; abundance: NA; j_gene: TRBJ2-7; v_gene: TRBV28; d_gene: TRBD2; CDR3nt: TGTGCCAGCAGCACCGGGACTAGCGGGAGGCCCTCCTACGAGCAGTACTTC; CDR3aa: CASSTGTSGRPSYEQYF
len: 14; abundance: NA; j_gene: TRBJ2-5; v_gene: TRBV25-1; d_gene: TRBD1; CDR3nt: TGTGCCAGCAGTGGCCTTAGGGGGCTGGAGACCCAGTACTTC; CDR3aa: CASSGLRGLETQYF
len: 14; abundance: NA; j_gene: TRBJ1-5; v_gene: TRBV4-3; d_gene: NA; CDR3nt: TGCGCCAGCAGCCCTAGCGGGAGCAATCAGCCCCAGCATTTT; CDR3aa: CASSPSGSNQPQHF
len: 13; abundance: NA; j_gene: TRBJ2-5; v_gene: TRBV29-1; d_gene: TRBD2; CDR3nt: TGCAGCGTTGACGGGGGGATCCCCAGGGCCCAGTACTTC; CDR3aa: CSVDGGIPRAQYF
len: 13; abundance: NA; j_gene: TRBJ1-1; v_gene: TRBV18; d_gene: NA; CDR3nt: TGTGCCAGCTCACGAGAGATGAACACTGAAGCTTTCTTT; CDR3aa: CASSREMNTEAFF
len: 14; abundance: few; j_gene: TRBJ2-3; v_gene: TRBV5-1; d_gene: NA; CDR3nt: TGCGCCAGCAGCTTGAGCGGTGGCACAGATACGCAGTATTTT; CDR3aa: CASSLSGGTDTQYF
len: 14; abundance: few; j_gene: TRBJ2-7; v_gene: TRBV14; d_gene: NA; CDR3nt: TGTGCCAGCAGCCAAAACCTACAGGCCTACGAGCAGTACTTC; CDR3aa: CASSQNLQAYEQYF
len: 14; abundance: NA; j_gene: TRBJ1-2; v_gene: TRBV13; d_gene: NA; CDR3nt: TGTGCCAGCAGCTTAGCACAGGGCAGGGGAGGCTACACCTTC; CDR3aa: CASSLAQGRGGYTF
len: 14; abundance: NA; j_gene: TRBJ1-2; v_gene: TRBV30; d_gene: TRBD1; CDR3nt: TGTGCCTGGAGCGATGACCCGGGACAGTATGGCTACACCTTC; CDR3aa: CAWSDDPGQYGYTF
len: 16; abundance: few; j_gene: TRBJ1-1; v_gene: TRBV7-8; d_gene: TRBD1; CDR3nt: TGTGCCAGCAGCTTACCCCGTGGACAGGGGGACACTGAAGCTTTCTTT; CDR3aa: CASSLPRGQGDTEAFF
len: 14; abundance: NA; j_gene: TRBJ2-3; v_gene: TRBV28; d_gene: NA; CDR3nt: TGTGCCAGCAGCCAGGACAGAGGCACAGATACGCAGTATTTT; CDR3aa: CASSQDRGTDTQYF
len: 14; abundance: NA; j_gene: TRBJ1-1; v_gene: TRBV6-5; d_gene: NA; CDR3nt: TGTGCCAGCAGTTATGACAAACCGAACACTGAAGCTTTCTTT; CDR3aa: CASSYDKPNTEAFF
len: 16; abundance: NA; j_gene: TRBJ2-7; v_gene: TRBV6-1; d_gene: NA; CDR3nt: TGTGCCAGCAGTGAAGCCCTAACAGATACCACCTACGAGCAGTACTTC; CDR3aa: CASSEALTDTTYEQYF
len: 12; abundance: NA; j_gene: TRBJ2-7; v_gene: TRBV28; d_gene: NA; CDR3nt: TGTGCCAGCAGCACTAGTGTCCACGAGCAGTACTTC; CDR3aa: CASSTSVHEQYF
len: 12; abundance: NA; j_gene: TRBJ2-7; v_gene: TRBV11-2; d_gene: NA; CDR3nt: TGTGCCAGCAGCTTAGATAAATACGAGCAGTACTTC; CDR3aa: CASSLDKYEQYF
len: 16; abundance: NA; j_gene: TRBJ2-1; v_gene: TRBV7-2; d_gene: TRBD2; CDR3nt: TGTGCCAGCAGCTTAGCAGGACTAGCGGGACGGAATGAGCAGTTCTTC; CDR3aa: CASSLAGLAGRNEQFF
len: 16; abundance: NA; j_gene: TRBJ1-4; v_gene: TRBV28; d_gene: TRBD1; CDR3nt: TGTGCCAGCAGCGACCACGGACAGGGGAGAGAGGAAAAACTGTTTTTT; CDR3aa: CASSDHGQGREEKLFF
len: 14; abundance: NA; j_gene: TRBJ2-7; v_gene: TRBV27; d_gene: NA; CDR3nt: TGTGCCAGCAGGTCTCAGGGTGGGTCCTACGAGCAGTACTTC; CDR3aa: CASRSQGGSYEQYF
len: 13; abundance: few; j_gene: TRBJ2-5; v_gene: TRBV18; d_gene: NA; CDR3nt: TGTGCCAGCTCACCACTAGACCAAGAGACCCAGTACTTC; CDR3aa: CASSPLDQETQYF
len: 18; abundance: NA; j_gene: TRBJ2-3; v_gene: TRBV5-4; d_gene: TRBD2; CDR3nt: TGTGCCAGCAGCTCAGCATCCCGGTGGGGTAGCGGGACAGATACGCAGTATTTT; CDR3aa: CASSSASRWGSGTDTQYF
len: 16; abundance: NA; j_gene: TRBJ2-2; v_gene: TRBV10-3; d_gene: TRBD2; CDR3nt: TGTGCCATCAGCCCGACTAGCGGGTTACCCACCGGGGAGCTGTTTTTT; CDR3aa: CAISPTSGLPTGELFF
len: 13; abundance: NA; j_gene: TRBJ2-3; v_gene: TRBV29-1; d_gene: NA; CDR3nt: TGCAGCGCCTACCGACTAAACACAGATACGCAGTATTTT; CDR3aa: CSAYRLNTDTQYF
len: 15; abundance: NA; j_gene: TRBJ2-2; v_gene: TRBV7-9; d_gene: TRBD2; CDR3nt: TGTGCCAGCAGCCGACTAGCGGGAGACCCCGGGGAGCTGTTTTTT; CDR3aa: CASSRLAGDPGELFF
len: 17; abundance: NA; j_gene: TRBJ1-1; v_gene: TRBV7-6; d_gene: NA; CDR3nt: TGTGCCAGCAGCTTATTCGGGGGAGGGGGTGCGAACACTGAAGCTTTCTTT; CDR3aa: CASSLFGGGGANTEAFF
len: 16; abundance: few; j_gene: TRBJ1-5; v_gene: TRBV7-8; d_gene: TRBD1; CDR3nt: TGTGCCAGCAGCTTAGCCCGGACAGGGTACAATCAGCCCCAGCATTTT; CDR3aa: CASSLARTGYNQPQHF
len: 17; abundance: NA; j_gene: TRBJ2-7; v_gene: TRBV23-1; d_gene: NA; CDR3nt: TGCGCCAGCAGTCAATCGAATCGGGGTCCCCCACCCTACGAGCAGTACTTC; CDR3aa: CASSQSNRGPPPYEQYF
len: 12; abundance: NA; j_gene: TRBJ1-2; v_gene: TRBV6-1; d_gene: NA; CDR3nt: TGTGCCAGCAGTGGCAGGGTTTGGGGCTACACCTTC; CDR3aa: CASSGRVWGYTF
len: 14; abundance: NA; j_gene: TRBJ2-7; v_gene: TRBV7-6; d_gene: NA; CDR3nt: TGTGCCAGCAGCTTAGTTCCAGGGGACGACGAGCAGTACTTC; CDR3aa: CASSLVPGDDEQYF
len: 15; abundance: NA; j_gene: TRBJ1-5; v_gene: TRBV21-1; d_gene: NA; CDR3nt: TGTGCCAGCAGCAAAGAGGGACAGGGTTGGCAGCCCCAGCATTTT; CDR3aa: CASSKEGQGWQPQHF
len: 15; abundance: NA; j_gene: TRBJ2-7; v_gene: TRBV5-1; d_gene: TRBD1; CDR3nt: TGCGCCAGCAGCTTGGTTAGGACAGGGTCCTACGAGCAGTACTTC; CDR3aa: CASSLVRTGSYEQYF
len: 13; abundance: NA; j_gene: TRBJ2-7; v_gene: TRBV18; d_gene: NA; CDR3nt: TGTGCCAGCTCAGCGGGCCGGACCTACGAGCAGTACTTC; CDR3aa: CASSAGRTYEQYF
len: 12; abundance: NA; j_gene: TRBJ2-2; v_gene: TRBV5-6; d_gene: NA; CDR3nt: TGTGCCAGCAGCTTCCCCAGCGGGGAGCTGTTTTTT; CDR3aa: CASSFPSGELFF
len: 16; abundance: NA; j_gene: TRBJ2-5; v_gene: TRBV7-9; d_gene: TRBD2; CDR3nt: TGTTCCAGCAGCTCGCCTCTTGAGCGGGGGGGTGAGACCCAGTACTTC; CDR3aa: CSSSSPLERGGETQYF
len: 12; abundance: NA; j_gene: TRBJ1-1; v_gene: TRBV29-1; d_gene: TRBD1; CDR3nt: TGCAGCGTTGTGGGGACAGACACTGAAGCTTTCTTT; CDR3aa: CSVVGTDTEAFF
len: 12; abundance: once; j_gene: TRBJ1-2; v_gene: TRBV7-8; d_gene: NA; CDR3nt: TGTGCCAGCAGCAACCAGGGGTATGGCTACACCTTC; CDR3aa: CASSNQGYGYTF
len: 14; abundance: NA; j_gene: TRBJ2-7; v_gene: TRBV4-3; d_gene: NA; CDR3nt: TGCGCCAGCAGCCAAGCTGGGACACAGTACGAGCAGTACTTC; CDR3aa: CASSQAGTQYEQYF
len: 15; abundance: NA; j_gene: TRBJ2-2; v_gene: TRBV7-2; d_gene: TRBD2; CDR3nt: TGTGCCAGCAGCTTAGCGGGAGGGTACACCGGGGAGCTGTTTTTT; CDR3aa: CASSLAGGYTGELFF
len: 14; abundance: NA; j_gene: TRBJ1-4; v_gene: TRBV5-3; d_gene: NA; CDR3nt: TGTGCCAGAAGCTTAGACGGGACTAATGAAAAACTGTTTTTT; CDR3aa: CARSLDGTNEKLFF
len: 15; abundance: NA; j_gene: TRBJ2-3; v_gene: TRBV28; d_gene: TRBD2; CDR3nt: TGTGCCAGCAGTACTGGGCGGGGGGCGAGGGATACGCAGTATTTT; CDR3aa: CASSTGRGARDTQYF
len: 15; abundance: few; j_gene: TRBJ1-6; v_gene: TRBV30; d_gene: NA; CDR3nt: TGTGCCTGGAATAGCTTGAGCTCCTATAATTCACCCCTCCACTTT; CDR3aa: CAWNSLSSYNSPLHF
len: 13; abundance: NA; j_gene: TRBJ1-6; v_gene: TRBV2; d_gene: NA; CDR3nt: TGTGCCAGACAGGGCACCTATAATTCACCCCTCCACTTT; CDR3aa: CARQGTYNSPLHF
len: 12; abundance: few; j_gene: TRBJ1-2; v_gene: TRBV6-5; d_gene: NA; CDR3nt: TGTGCCAGCAGTCCCGACAGAAATGGCTACACCTTC; CDR3aa: CASSPDRNGYTF